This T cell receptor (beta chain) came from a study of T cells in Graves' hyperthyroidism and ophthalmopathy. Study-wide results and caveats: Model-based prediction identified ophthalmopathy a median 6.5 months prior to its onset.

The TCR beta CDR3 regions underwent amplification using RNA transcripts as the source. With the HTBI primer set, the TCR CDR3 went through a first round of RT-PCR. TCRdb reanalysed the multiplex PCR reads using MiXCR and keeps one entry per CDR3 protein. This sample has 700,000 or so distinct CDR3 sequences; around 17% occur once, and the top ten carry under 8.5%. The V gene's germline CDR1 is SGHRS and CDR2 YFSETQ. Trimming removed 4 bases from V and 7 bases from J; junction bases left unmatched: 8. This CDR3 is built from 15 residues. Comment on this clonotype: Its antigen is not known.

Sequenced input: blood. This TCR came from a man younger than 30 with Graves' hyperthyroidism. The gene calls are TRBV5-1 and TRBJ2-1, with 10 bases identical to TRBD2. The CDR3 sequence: CASSANSGRLNEQFF. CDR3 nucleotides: TGCGCCAGCAGCGCCAATAGCGGGAGGTTGAATGAGCAGTTCTTC.